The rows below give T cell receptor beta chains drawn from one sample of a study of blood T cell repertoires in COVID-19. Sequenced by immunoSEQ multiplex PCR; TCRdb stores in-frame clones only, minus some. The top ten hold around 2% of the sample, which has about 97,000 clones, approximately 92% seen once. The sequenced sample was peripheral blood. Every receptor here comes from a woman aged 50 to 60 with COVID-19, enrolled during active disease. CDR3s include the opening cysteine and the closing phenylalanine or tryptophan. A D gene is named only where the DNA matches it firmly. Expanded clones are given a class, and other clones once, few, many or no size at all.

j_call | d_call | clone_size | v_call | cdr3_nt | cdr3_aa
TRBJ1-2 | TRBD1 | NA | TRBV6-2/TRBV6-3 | TGTGCCAGCAGTTACCATGGGACAGCCTCTAACTATGGCTACACCTTC | CASSYHGTASNYGYTF
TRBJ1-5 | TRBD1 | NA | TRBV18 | TGTGCCAGCTCACCCCGGACAGGGCCTTATAGCAATCAGCCCCAGCATTTT | CASSPRTGPYSNQPQHF
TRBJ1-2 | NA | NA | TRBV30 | TGTGCCTGGAGTGTACGACTACATGAAGGGGGTGGCTACACCTTC | CAWSVRLHEGGGYTF
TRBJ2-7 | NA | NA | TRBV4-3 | TGCGCCAGCAGCCAAGAGCGGAGCTCCTACGAGCAGTACTTC | CASSQERSSYEQYF
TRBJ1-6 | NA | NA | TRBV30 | TGTGCCGGGGGCAACAGGTGGAATTCACCCCTCCACTTT | CAGGNRWNSPLHF
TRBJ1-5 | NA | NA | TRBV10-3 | TGTGCCATCAGTGAGTCGACAGGCCTCTCCAATCAGCCCCAGCATTTT | CAISESTGLSNQPQHF
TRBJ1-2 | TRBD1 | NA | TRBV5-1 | TGCGCCAGCAGCTTGGGATTCGGACAGGGAGGGTATGGCTACACCTTC | CASSLGFGQGGYGYTF
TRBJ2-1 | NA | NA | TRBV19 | TGTGCCAGTAGTATCAGGGAGGAGGGCAATGAGCAGTTCTTC | CASSIREEGNEQFF
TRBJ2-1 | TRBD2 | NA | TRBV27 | TGTGCCAGCAGTTTACGGACTCCGGGACTAGCGATCAATGAGCAGTTCTTC | CASSLRTPGLAINEQFF
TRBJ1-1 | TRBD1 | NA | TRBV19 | TGTGCCAGTAGTAAAGGGACAGTGGGATTCACTGAAGCTTTCTTT | CASSKGTVGFTEAFF
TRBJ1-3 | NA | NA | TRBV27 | TGTGCCAGCAGTCTCAGGCCAGGGGCAGGAAACACCATATATTTT | CASSLRPGAGNTIYF
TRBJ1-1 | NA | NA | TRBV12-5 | TGTGCTAGTGGTTCCGGGTTGAACACTGAAGCTTTCTTT | CASGSGLNTEAFF
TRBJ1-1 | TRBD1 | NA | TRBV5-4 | TGTGCCAGCAGCTTGGACAGGGGGCGGAACACTGAAGCTTTCTTT | CASSLDRGRNTEAFF
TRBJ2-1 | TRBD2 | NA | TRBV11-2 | TGTGCCAGCAGCTTAGATAGGCTAGCGGGGGGCCCTGGTTACAATGAGCAGTTCTTC | CASSLDRLAGGPGYNEQFF
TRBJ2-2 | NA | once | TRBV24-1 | TGTGCCACCAGTGATTTGCAAGGAGGGGTCGGGGAGCTGTTTTTT | CATSDLQGGVGELFF
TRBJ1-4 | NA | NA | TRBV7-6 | TGTGCCAGCAGCTTAGGCCGGGGTTTGGAAAAACTGTTTTTT | CASSLGRGLEKLFF
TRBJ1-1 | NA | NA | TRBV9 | TGTGCCAGCAGCGCGGGAGGACGCACTGAAGCTTTCTTT | CASSAGGRTEAFF
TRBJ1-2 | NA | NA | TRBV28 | TGTGCCAGCAGTTTAGGGGGCGCTAACTATGGCTACACCTTC | CASSLGGANYGYTF
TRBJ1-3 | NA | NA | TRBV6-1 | TGTGCCAGCAGTGAGACGCTAAATCAGGGTGGAAACACCATATATTTT | CASSETLNQGGNTIYF
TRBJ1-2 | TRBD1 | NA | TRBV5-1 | TGCGCCAGCAGCTTTTACCCGGGACAGCCCTCTATCTATGGCTACACCTTC | CASSFYPGQPSIYGYTF
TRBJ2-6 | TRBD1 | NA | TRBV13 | TGTGCCAGCAGCTTAGGACAGGGGGGCTCTGGGGCCAACGTCCTGACTTTC | CASSLGQGGSGANVLTF
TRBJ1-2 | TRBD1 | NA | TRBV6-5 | TGTGCCAGCAGATTACAGGGGTCTGGCTACACCTTC | CASRLQGSGYTF
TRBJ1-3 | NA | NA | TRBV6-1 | TGTGCCAGCAGTGAATGGATAGGGAGTGGAAACACCATATATTTT | CASSEWIGSGNTIYF
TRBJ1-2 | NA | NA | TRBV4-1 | TGCGCCAGCAGCCATCCCGACATGGGTGGCTACACCTTC | CASSHPDMGGYTF
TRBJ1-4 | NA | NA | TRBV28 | TGTGCCAGCAGCCGGATGACTTCAACTAATGAAAAACTGTTTTTT | CASSRMTSTNEKLFF
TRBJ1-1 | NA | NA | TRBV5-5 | TGTGCCAGCAGCGTTAGTCCCGGGACGGGGGAGGCTTTCTTT | CASSVSPGTGEAFF
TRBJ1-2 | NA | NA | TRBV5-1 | TGCGCCAGCAGCTTGGCGAGGGACTTCTATGGCTACACCTTC | CASSLARDFYGYTF
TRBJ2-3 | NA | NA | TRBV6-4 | TGTGCCAGCAGTTTGGATTACGCGGCATCGGATACGCAGTATTTT | CASSLDYAASDTQYF
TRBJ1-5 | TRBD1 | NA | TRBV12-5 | TGTGCTAGTGGTACAGGGGGAGGACAGCCCCAGCATTTT | CASGTGGGQPQHF
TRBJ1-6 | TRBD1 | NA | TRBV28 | TGTGCCAGCAGTTTGGACAGGGGTTATAATTCACCCCTCCACTTT | CASSLDRGYNSPLHF
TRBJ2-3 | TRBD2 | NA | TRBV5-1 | TGCGCCACCACGACTAGCGGGGTGAGCACAGATACGCAGTATTTT | CATTTSGVSTDTQYF
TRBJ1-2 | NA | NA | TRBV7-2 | TGTGCCAGCAGCTTACCCGGGGGCTATGGCTACACCTTC | CASSLPGGYGYTF
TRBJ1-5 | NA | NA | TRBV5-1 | TGCGCCAGCAGCTTGGATGGCAGCAATCAGCCCCAGCATTTT | CASSLDGSNQPQHF
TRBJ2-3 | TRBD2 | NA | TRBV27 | TGTGCCAGCAGACTAGCGGGGCCCACAGATACGCAGTATTTT | CASRLAGPTDTQYF
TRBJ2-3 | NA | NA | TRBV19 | TGTGCCAGTAGTATAGTTATCACAGATACGCAGTATTTT | CASSIVITDTQYF
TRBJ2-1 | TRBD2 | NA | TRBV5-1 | TGCGCCAGCAGCTGGGACCGCGGGGGTGAGCAGTTCTTC | CASSWDRGGEQFF
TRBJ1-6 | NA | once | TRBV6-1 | TGTGCCAGCAGTGAAGGCAGGCATTCACCCCTCCACTTT | CASSEGRHSPLHF
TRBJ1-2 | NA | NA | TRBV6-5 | TGTGCCAGCAGTTACCAGGGTGTCTCTGGCTACACCTTC | CASSYQGVSGYTF
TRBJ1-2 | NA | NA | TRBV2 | TGTGCCAAGGCCGGCCGGGGTACCAACTATGGCTACACCTTC | CAKAGRGTNYGYTF
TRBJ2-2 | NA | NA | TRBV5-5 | TGTGCCAGCAGCTTGGCGGGGTTCGACACCGGGGAGCTGTTTTTT | CASSLAGFDTGELFF
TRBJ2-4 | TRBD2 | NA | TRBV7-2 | TGTGCCAGCAGCCCTGGGCGGGGGGCCCTAAACATTCAGTACTTC | CASSPGRGALNIQYF
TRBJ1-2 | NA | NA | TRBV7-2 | TGTGCCAGCAGCTTCAGTGTAGGGGCGCGACTTAACTATGGCTACACCTTC | CASSFSVGARLNYGYTF
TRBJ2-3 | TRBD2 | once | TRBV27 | TGTGCCAGCAGTGTCGGGACTAGCGGGGGGTCATATACGCAGTATTTT | CASSVGTSGGSYTQYF
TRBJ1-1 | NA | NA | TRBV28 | TGTGCCAGCAGTTCCCGGGGGAACACTGAAGCTTTCTTT | CASSSRGNTEAFF
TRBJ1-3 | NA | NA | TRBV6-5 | TGTGCCAGCGCGGGATTCGACGGAAACACCATATATTTT | CASAGFDGNTIYF
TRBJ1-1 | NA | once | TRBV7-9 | TGTGCCAGCAGCTCCCCGCCGGGACAATTGAACACTGAAGCTTTCTTT | CASSSPPGQLNTEAFF
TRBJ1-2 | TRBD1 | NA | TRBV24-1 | TGTGCCACCAGTGATATAGGGGGCGGCGGCTACACCTTC | CATSDIGGGGYTF
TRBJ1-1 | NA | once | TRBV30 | TGTGCCTGGACTGAAGGGGTCGAAGGTGAAGCTTTCTTT | CAWTEGVEGEAFF
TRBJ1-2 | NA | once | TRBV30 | TGTGCCTGGACCCGGGACATCTATGGCTACACCTTC | CAWTRDIYGYTF
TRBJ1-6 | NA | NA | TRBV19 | TGTGCCAGTAGTACCAAGAATACTGATTCACCCCTCCACTTT | CASSTKNTDSPLHF
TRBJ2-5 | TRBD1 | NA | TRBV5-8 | TGTGCCAGCAGCCCGGGACAGGGACAAGAGACCCAGTACTTC | CASSPGQGQETQYF
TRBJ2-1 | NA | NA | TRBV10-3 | TGTGCCTCCGAGGGACAAAAAACGGGAAACAATGAGCAGTTCTTC | CASEGQKTGNNEQFF
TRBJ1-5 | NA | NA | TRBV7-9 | TGTGCCAGCAGCTTTGAAGGGGGCAATCAGCCCCAGCATTTT | CASSFEGGNQPQHF